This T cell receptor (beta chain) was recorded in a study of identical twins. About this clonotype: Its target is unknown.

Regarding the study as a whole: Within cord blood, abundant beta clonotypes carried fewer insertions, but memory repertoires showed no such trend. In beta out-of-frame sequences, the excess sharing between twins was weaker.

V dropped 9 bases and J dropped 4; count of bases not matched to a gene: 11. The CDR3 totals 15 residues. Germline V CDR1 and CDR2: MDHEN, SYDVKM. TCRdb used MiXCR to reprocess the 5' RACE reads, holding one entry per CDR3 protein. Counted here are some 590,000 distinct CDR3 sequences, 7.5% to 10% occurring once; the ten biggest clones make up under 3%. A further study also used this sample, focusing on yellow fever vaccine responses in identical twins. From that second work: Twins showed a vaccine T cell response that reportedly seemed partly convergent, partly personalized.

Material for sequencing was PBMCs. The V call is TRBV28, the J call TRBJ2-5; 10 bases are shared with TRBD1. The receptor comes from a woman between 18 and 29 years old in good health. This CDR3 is CASHTRDRGPETQYF. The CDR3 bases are TGTGCCAGTCATACCCGGGACAGGGGTCCAGAGACCCAGTACTTC.